These 29 T cell receptor beta chains share one sample of origin, sequenced in a study of cytomegalovirus exposure and HLA in healthy donors. The PCR used 60 Vbeta and 13 Jbeta primers. This table comes from immunoSEQ multiplex PCR, and its TCRdb copy is limited to in-frame clones, with some not included. Of tens of thousands of clones listed, roughly 65% were seen once; the top ten hold approximately 14%. The specimen sequenced was PBMCs. The origin of the receptors is a male donor in good health and CMV-seropositive.

The gene calls are TRBV5-5 and TRBJ1-1; possibly TRBD1 for D (5 bases). CDR1 is SGHKS, CDR2 YYEKEE, per germline (reference sequence). The germline V and J ends were trimmed by 2 bases and 4 bases, with 9 bases remaining between them. CDR3 size: 13 residues. The CDR3 loop reads CASSFQGGTEAFF. The CDR3 nucleotides are TGTGCCAGCAGCTTTCAGGGAGGCACTGAAGCTTTCTTT.

The chain links TRBV6-5 to TRBJ1-2, with 7 bases that match TRBD1. The CDR3 extends over 14 amino acids. Germline assignment: CDR1 MNHEY and CDR2 SVGAGI. V was pared by 0 bases and J by 3 bases, with 1 base of the junction left unmatched. The CDR3 protein is CASSYSGQYYGYTF. In nucleotides, the CDR3 is TGTGCCAGCAGTTACTCGGGACAGTACTATGGCTACACCTTC.

The chain employs TRBV30 and TRBJ2-2, with D possibly matching TRBD2 (5 bases). This CDR3 contains 13 residues. The V and J ends lost 5 bases and 5 bases respectively, with 12 bases between them. Germline V gives CDR1 GTSNPN, CDR2 SVGIG (reference sequence). The CDR3 DNA reads as TGTGCCTGGGCGGGCCTCTCGACCGGGGAGCTGTTTTTT. Translated: CAWAGLSTGELFF.

This clone was counted ten times or more. CDR3 coding DNA: TGTGCCAGCAGCCATCCCTGGTGGCCGGGTTCGAACACTGAAGCTTTCTTT. Translated, it gives CASSHPWWPGSNTEAFF. The chain has TRBV4-2 and TRBJ1-1, with D unclear. Germline-derived CDR1 and CDR2 are LGHNA and YNFKEQ. The V gene lost 3 bases and the J gene lost 1 base, with 18 bases spanning the gap. This CDR3 contains 17 residues.

The rearrangement uses TRBV4-1 and TRBJ2-2; TRBD1 agrees at 10 bases. V dropped 2 bases and J dropped 6; count of bases not matched to a gene: 3. The germline CDR1 and CDR2 sequences are MGHRA and YSYEKL. This CDR3 is 15 amino acids long. In nucleotides, the CDR3 is TGCGCCAGCAGCCAACCCGACAGGGGGCCCGGGGAGCTGTTTTTT. It specifies CASSQPDRGPGELFF.

This clone was observed a handful of times. The rearrangement uses TRBV5-1 and TRBJ2-1; 7 bases align to TRBD2. The germline V gene encodes CDR1 SGHRS and CDR2 YFSETQ. The J segment lost 3 bases and the V segment lost 3 bases, leaving 3 bases of the junction unmatched. The CDR3 consists of 14 residues. CDR3 sequence: CASSSGGGYNEQFF. The CDR3 bases are TGCGCCAGCAGCTCCGGCGGGGGCTACAATGAGCAGTTCTTC.

In this sample, this clone turned up a few times. The chain carries TRBV6-1 and TRBJ1-2; a possible D gene is TRBD1 (6 bases). V gave up 2 bases and J gave up 4 bases, with 23 bases separating them. This CDR3 contains 18 residues. The V gene's germline CDR1 is MNHNS and CDR2 SASEGT. The chain's CDR3 is CASSERQRPIRGFYGYTF. In nucleotides, the CDR3 is TGTGCCAGCAGTGAAAGACAGCGGCCGATCAGGGGATTCTATGGCTACACCTTC.

This clone was seen a single time. This rearrangement joins TRBV6-1 to TRBJ2-7; 8 nucleotides match TRBD1. This CDR3 comprises 15 residues. Trimming took 4 bases from V and 0 from J; bases not matched to a gene: 5. Per the germline V gene, CDR1 is MNHNS and CDR2 is SASEGT. The CDR3 DNA follows: TGTGCCAGCAGTGGACAGGGGAAACTCTCCTACGAGCAGTACTTC. This gives the protein CASSGQGKLSYEQYF.

The chain is built from TRBV19 and TRBJ1-6, with D tentatively TRBD1 (6 bases). In germline, CDR1 is LNHDA, CDR2 SQIVND (reference sequence). The germline V and J ends were trimmed by 1 base and 8 bases, with 18 bases remaining between them. CDR3 length: 17 amino acids. CDR3 sequence (DNA): TGTGCCAGTAGTATAGGCCCCCTCGGGGGGCGAGATTCACCCCTCCACTTT. Protein: CASSIGPLGGRDSPLHF.

The sample holds a few counts of this clone. The gene calls are TRBV9 and TRBJ1-3, with D tentatively TRBD1 (5 bases). The CDR3 is 16 residues long. From germline, CDR1 is SGDLS and CDR2 YYNGEE. V was cut by 4 bases and J by 3 bases, with 17 bases left in between. The CDR3 loop is CASSSRATGGGNTIYF. In DNA, the CDR3 is TGTGCCAGCAGCTCCCGGGCCACGGGGGGTGGAAACACCATATATTTT.

The chain links TRBV9 to TRBJ1-2; 10 bases fit TRBD1. Germline V gene sequence: CDR1 SGDLS, CDR2 YYNGEE. The length of the CDR3 is 15 residues. V was clipped by 3 bases and J by 2 bases; unmatched bases: 4. CDR3 region: CASSAPGQGNYGYTF. The CDR3 region has the DNA TGTGCCAGCAGCGCACCGGGACAGGGGAACTATGGCTACACCTTC.

This clone occurred many times. The chain joins TRBV6-5 to TRBJ1-1; 8 nucleotides align to TRBD1. The CDR3 covers 12 residues. Trimming took 6 bases from V and 11 from J; bases not matched to a gene: 8. Germline V gives CDR1 MNHEY, CDR2 SVGAGI. The CDR3, as DNA: TGTGCCAGCAGCACTCTCAGGGGGCCGGCTTTCTTT. It translates to CASSTLRGPAFF.

V and J are TRBV25-1 and TRBJ2-1; D is unresolved. The CDR3 covers 10 residues. V was pared by 6 bases and J by 7 bases, with 4 bases between. Germline V CDR1 and CDR2: MGHDK, SYGVNS. Here the CDR3 reads CASSGNEQFF. The CDR3 DNA reads as TGTGCCAGCAGCGGGAATGAGCAGTTCTTC.

The chain couples TRBV11-2 to TRBJ2-7; a weak D match, TRBD2 (6 bases). V dropped 4 bases and J dropped 4 bases, with 17 bases sitting between them. This CDR3 contains 15 residues. The germline CDR1 and CDR2 sequences are SGHAT and FQNNGV. CDR3 nucleotides: TGTGCCAGCAGCTCACCGGGACTGGCTAATTACGAGCAGTACTTC. Its protein product is CASSSPGLANYEQYF.

For this clone: Other DNA sequences of this sample code for an identical CDR3. The gene calls are TRBV5-4 and TRBJ2-5; maybe TRBD1 (6 bases). The CDR3 length is 14 residues. CDR1 SGHNT and CDR2 YYREEE come from the germline V gene (reference sequence). V shed 2 bases and J shed 2 bases, with 10 bases lying between them. In DNA, the CDR3 is TGTGCCAGCAGCTTACAGGGAGCACAAGAGACCCAGTACTTC. Protein: CASSLQGAQETQYF.

J is TRBJ1-5 and V is TRBV12-5, with D perhaps TRBD1 (6 bases). Per germline, CDR1 LGHNT and CDR2 FRNRAP. CDR3 length: 16 residues. Trimming pared 1 base from V and 2 bases from J, leaving 12 bases between. CDR3 sequence: CASGLGTERGNQPQHF. CDR3 DNA sequence: TGTGCTAGTGGTTTGGGGACAGAACGCGGCAATCAGCCCCAGCATTTT.

The J gene is TRBJ1-4, the V gene TRBV27; tentatively, D is TRBD1 (6 bases). The germline V gene encodes CDR1 MNHEY and CDR2 SMNVEV (reference sequence). V shed 6 bases and J shed 8 bases, with 13 bases lying between them. This CDR3 is 13 amino acids long. As DNA, the CDR3 is TGTGCCAGCAGGGACCTTACAGGGGAAAAACTGTTTTTT. It is translated as CASRDLTGEKLFF. Looking up the rest from reference TRBV27 and TRBJ1-4 gives the full variable domain: EAQVTQNPRYLITVTGKKLTVTCSQNMNHEYMSWYRQDPGLGLRQIYYSMNVEVTDKGDVPEGYKVSRKEKRNFPLILESPSPNQTSLYFCASRDLTGEKLFFGSGTQLSVL.

This chain uses TRBV18 with TRBJ1-2; D is ambiguous. The V and J ends lost 3 bases and 8 bases respectively, with 10 bases between them. Germline CDR1 reads KGHSH; CDR2 reads LQKENI. This CDR3 has 12 residues. CDR3 amino acids: CASSPILEGYTF. CDR3 DNA sequence: TGTGCCAGCTCACCCATACTTGAGGGCTACACCTTC.

The chain couples TRBV19 to TRBJ2-7, with 7 bases aligning to TRBD1. The CDR3 length is 15 residues. Germline values: CDR1 LNHDA, CDR2 SQIVND (reference sequence). V was pared by 4 bases and J by 2 bases, with 8 bases of the junction left unmatched. CDR3 sequence reads: CASSTRQGSTYEQYF. CDR3 in DNA: TGTGCCAGTAGTACCCGACAGGGTTCGACCTACGAGCAGTACTTC. The whole variable domain, filled in from reference TRBV19 and TRBJ2-7, reads DGGITQSPKYLFRKEGQNVTLSCEQNLNHDAMYWYRQDPGQGLRLIYYSQIVNDFQKGDIAEGYSVSREKKESFPLTVTSAQKNPTAFYLCASSTRQGSTYEQYFGPGTRLTVT.

The CDR3, as DNA: TGCAGCGTTGAAGACCGGGTTACTCGAGGACGGGGATATGGCGGGGAGCTGTTTTTT. Protein: CSVEDRVTRGRGYGGELFF. This chain joins TRBV29-1 and TRBJ2-2; perhaps TRBD2 as D (5 bases). This CDR3 has 19 amino acids. Between the trimmed V and J ends, which lost 0 bases and 7 bases, there was a span of 27 bases. Germline-derived CDR1 and CDR2 are SQVTM and ANQGSEA.

V usage is TRBV11-3 and J usage is TRBJ2-1, with TRBD2 matching over 12 bases. J gave up 6 bases and V 1 base, and 1 base lay outside the gene matches. Germline V gene lookup returns CDR1 SGHNT and CDR2 YENEEA. The CDR3 loop spans 15 amino acids. DNA for the CDR3: TGTGCCAGCAGCTTAGGACTAGCGGGAGTCAATGAGCAGTTCTTC. It yields the protein CASSLGLAGVNEQFF.

This rearrangement joins TRBV5-1 to TRBJ1-1, with D perhaps matching TRBD1 (6 bases). The CDR3 runs to 15 residues. Germline V gene sequence: CDR1 SGHRS, CDR2 YFSETQ. Trimming removed 4 bases at V and 0 bases at J, with 13 bases between. The CDR3 nucleotides are TGCGCCAGCAGCGTCCGGGACACCCTGAACACTGAAGCTTTCTTT. It translates to CASSVRDTLNTEAFF.

The chain has TRBV5-1 and TRBJ1-5, with D maybe TRBD1 (6 bases). This CDR3 spans 15 amino acids. V lost 0 bases and J 4 bases, leaving 11 bases between the germline ends. Germline CDR1 SGHRS, CDR2 YFSETQ. This CDR3 reads CASSLAGAWNQPQHF. In nucleotides, the CDR3 is TGCGCCAGCAGCTTGGCAGGGGCATGGAATCAGCCCCAGCATTTT. The full variable domain, completed using reference TRBV5-1 and TRBJ1-5, is KAGVTQTPRYLIKTRGQQVTLSCSPISGHRSVSWYQQTPGQGLQFLFEYFSETQRNKGNFPGRFSGRQFSNSRSEMNVSTLELGDSALYLCASSLAGAWNQPQHFGDGTRLSIL.

This clone was seen only a few times. V gene TRBV11-2 combines with J gene TRBJ1-1, with TRBD1 identical over 10 bases. CDR1 SGHAT and CDR2 FQNNGV come from the germline V gene. With V trimmed by 1 base and J by 1 base, 3 bases remained unmatched. CDR3 size: 16 residues. Here the CDR3 DNA reads TGTGCCAGCAGCTTAGGAGGGACAGGGGCGAACACTGAAGCTTTCTTT. This sequence encodes CASSLGGTGANTEAFF.

V gene TRBV13 combines with J gene TRBJ1-1; tentatively, D is TRBD1 (5 bases). The CDR3 sequence is 15 residues long. The V end was cut by 6 bases, the J end by 13 bases, with 27 bases between. Germline-derived CDR1 and CDR2 are PRHDT and FYEKMQ (reference sequence). This CDR3 reads CASRQMGGYTDAFFF. CDR3 nucleotide sequence: TGTGCCAGCAGACAAATGGGGGGTTACACTGACGCCTTTTTCTTT.

This chain connects TRBV5-5 to TRBJ2-5; 10 bases are shared with TRBD2. The CDR3 loop spans 13 amino acids. Germline V gene data show CDR1 as SGHKS and CDR2 as YYEKEE (reference sequence). The V segment lost 4 bases and the J segment 4 bases; nucleotides outside the gene matches: 1. The CDR3 DNA sequence: TGTGCCAGCAGCCTAGCGGGGGTAGAGACCCAGTACTTC. Its translation: CASSLAGVETQYF.

The chain carries TRBV7-9 and TRBJ1-1; D not certain. The germline gives CDR1 SEHNR, CDR2 FQNEAQ (reference sequence). The CDR3 loop spans 10 amino acids. Trimming shortened V by 5 bases and J by 6 bases, and 4 bases separated the two germline ends. This CDR3 reads CASSASEAFF. The CDR3 nucleotides read TGTGCCAGCAGCGCGTCTGAAGCTTTCTTT.

V is TRBV2 and J is TRBJ1-2; possible D gene TRBD1, 6 bases. Per the germline V gene, CDR1 is SNHLY and CDR2 is FYNNEI. V was pared by 2 bases and J by 6 bases, with 13 bases between. The length of the CDR3 is 14 residues. The CDR3 DNA follows: TGTGCCAGCAGTGAATTGGGGGACATAAATGGCTACACCTTC. Its translation is CASSELGDINGYTF.

This chain connects TRBV5-1 to TRBJ1-3; D remains ambiguous. Looked up from germline, CDR1 is SGHRS and CDR2 is YFSETQ. Deletions cut 0 bases from V and 0 bases from J, with 4 bases between. The CDR3 is 14 amino acids. CDR3 sequence: CASSLGDSGNTIYF. The CDR3 DNA reads TGCGCCAGCAGCTTGGGAGACTCTGGAAACACCATATATTTT.